This T cell receptor beta chain was sequenced for a study of PD-L1 blockade in urothelial cancer. Study information: Male sex and bladder-origin urothelial cancer characterized about 85% of the 29 patients. Across blood samples, T cells had a median count of 141,255.

The method was immunoSEQ multiplex PCR; TCRdb's version includes in-frame clones alone and lacks a portion of them. The sample has 35,000 to 55,000 clones, around 82% seen once. CDR1 and CDR2 (germline): MNHEY, SVGAGI. CDR3 length: 15 residues. V was clipped by 5 bases and J by 3 bases; unmatched bases: 4. Sample: PBMCs, taken around atezolizumab (anti-PD-L1) treatment. The J gene is TRBJ2-3, the V gene TRBV6-5; 11 bases map to TRBD1. The source of this sequence is a man in his 70s with urothelial cancer. The CDR3 bases are TGTGCCAGCAGTCCGGACAGGGGGCGAACAGATACGCAGTATTTT. Translating gives CASSPDRGRTDTQYF.